The sequence of this T cell receptor beta chain was determined in a study of identical twins. There are many counts of this clonotype. Antigen: not known. A universal primer site arose from template switching, and cDNA bore unique molecular identifiers. TCRdb passed the 5' RACE reads through MiXCR, listing each CDR3 protein once. This table holds about 720,000 distinct CDR3 sequences, around 8.3% found once. Study-level points and caveats: There is a chance that invariant MAIT and iNKT cells partially muddied zero-insertion analyses. Out-of-frame alpha sequences that twins shared showed excess low generation probability. Fewer insertions characterized abundant cord blood beta clonotypes, whereas memory repertoires showed none.

This CDR3 contains 14 residues. Germline trimming cut 3 bases from V and 3 bases from J; bases unmatched to any gene: 3. Per germline, CDR1 SGHAT and CDR2 FQNNGV. These data also formed part of another study, on yellow fever vaccine responses in identical twins.

This clonotype was obtained from a woman between 18 and 30 years old in good health. The V and J genes are TRBV11-2 and TRBJ2-7; 9 bases are a match to TRBD2. Sequencing input: PBMCs. CDR3 sequence reads: CASSLGLADYEQYF. DNA for the CDR3: TGTGCCAGCAGCTTGGGACTAGCAGACTACGAGCAGTACTTC.